These 26 T cell receptor beta chains originate from one sample sequenced in a study of CD8+CD57+ T cells in acquired aplastic anemia. Genomic DNA, the template, was used for profiling of the TCR beta VDJ and CDR3. TCRdb passed the reads through MiXCR, listing each CDR3 protein once. The table records some 190,000 distinct CDR3 sequences, less than 55% of them present only once. Sequenced input: sorted CD4+, CD8+, or CD8+CD57+ T cells (not recorded which) from PBMCs. Receptor source: a human donor in good health.

This chain uses TRBV4-3 with TRBJ2-5; 14 nucleotides align to TRBD2. Trimming at V came to 4 bases and at J to 3 bases, leaving 4 bases not matched to a gene. Looked up from germline, CDR1 is LGHNA and CDR2 is YSLEER. The CDR3 has 16 residues. The CDR3 here is CASSLGTSGGEETQYF. CDR3 nucleotides: TGCGCCAGCAGCCTAGGGACTAGCGGGGGTGAAGAGACCCAGTACTTC.

This clonotype was counted many times. This chain uses TRBV7-2 with TRBJ2-7, with 7 bases fitting TRBD1. The CDR3 is 15 amino acids. V lost 1 base, J lost 1 base, and 4 bases stayed unmatched. Germline V gene data show CDR1 as SGHTA and CDR2 as FQGNSA. The CDR3: CASSLGSGGSYEQYF. The DNA for the CDR3 is TGTGCCAGCAGCTTAGGGTCAGGGGGATCCTACGAGCAGTACTTC.

The sample holds a few counts of this clonotype. V usage is TRBV9 and J usage is TRBJ2-3, with D perhaps TRBD2 (5 bases). CDR1 and CDR2 (germline): SGDLS, YYNGEE. The CDR3 loop spans 17 amino acids. Trimming removed 1 base at V and 1 base at J, with 16 bases between. Here the CDR3 DNA reads TGTGCCAGCAGCGTAACGGACGGAGGACCGGGCACAGATACGCAGTATTTT. Encoded protein: CASSVTDGGPGTDTQYF.

The J gene is TRBJ1-3, the V gene TRBV20-1, with D perhaps matching TRBD1 (6 bases). Trimming cost V 5 bases and J 3 bases, with 14 bases left between them. This CDR3 has 14 residues. Germline V gene sequence: CDR1 DFQATT, CDR2 SNEGSKA (reference sequence). The CDR3 region has the DNA TGCAGTGCTGACCTAGGCAGGGGTGGAAACACCATATATTTT. Translation: CSADLGRGGNTIYF.

This clonotype was seen a few times. V usage is TRBV15 and J usage is TRBJ1-6, with D uncertain. Germline assignment: CDR1 LNHNV and CDR2 YYDKDF (reference sequence). This CDR3 region has 13 residues. Deletions cut 1 base from V and 8 bases from J, with 6 bases between. The CDR3 sequence is CATSRVGDSPLHF. The CDR3 region has the DNA TGTGCCACCAGCAGAGTTGGCGATTCACCCCTCCACTTT.

In its sample, this clonotype was seen a few times. The chain recombines TRBV15 with TRBJ2-7; 7 nucleotides match TRBD1. Trimming at V came to 3 bases and at J to 3 bases, leaving 8 bases not matched to a gene. The CDR3 length is 15 residues. Germline-derived CDR1 and CDR2 are LNHNV and YYDKDF (reference sequence). CDR3 nucleotide sequence: TGTGCCACCAGCAGGGAAGCAGGGGGAGTCTACGAGCAGTACTTC. Protein: CATSREAGGVYEQYF.

There are many counts of this clonotype. The gene calls are TRBV5-1 and TRBJ2-7; D gene ambiguous. Per the germline V gene, CDR1 is SGHRS and CDR2 is YFSETQ. The CDR3 length is 14 residues. V lost 0 bases and J 2 bases, leaving 9 bases between the germline ends. DNA of the CDR3: TGCGCCAGCAGCTTGGACACTCCCCCCTACGAGCAGTACTTC. The encoded protein is CASSLDTPPYEQYF. The variable domain in full, completed from reference TRBV5-1 and TRBJ2-7, reads KAGVTQTPRYLIKTRGQQVTLSCSPISGHRSVSWYQQTPGQGLQFLFEYFSETQRNKGNFPGRFSGRQFSNSRSEMNVSTLELGDSALYLCASSLDTPPYEQYFGPGTRLTVT.

This clonotype came up many times. The chain links TRBV10-3 to TRBJ2-5; possibly TRBD1 or TRBD2 for D (5 bases each). The CDR3 is 15 residues long. Germline CDR1 and CDR2: ENHRY and SYGVKD. V was clipped by 4 bases and J by 5 bases, with 17 bases between them. The DNA of the CDR3 is TGTGCCATCAGTGCCCGGGACCTAATTCAGGAGACCCAGTACTTC. Residues: CAISARDLIQETQYF.

This clonotype was observed at least ten times. The gene calls are TRBV5-1 and TRBJ1-2; possible D gene TRBD1, 6 bases. Germline CDR1 reads SGHRS; CDR2 reads YFSETQ. The V end was cut by 0 bases, the J end by 3 bases, with 9 bases between. The CDR3 spans 14 residues. The CDR3 sequence is CASSLDRTDYGYTF. The CDR3 nucleotides are TGCGCCAGCAGCTTGGACCGGACAGACTATGGCTACACCTTC.

As for this clonotype: A much larger clonotype is one base distant, so this may be a read error. This chain joins TRBV12-5 and TRBJ2-5; D unresolved. Germline assignment: CDR1 LGHNT and CDR2 FRNRAP. V lost 4 bases, J lost 2 bases, and 14 bases lay in between. CDR3 length equals 15 residues. For the CDR3, the DNA is TGTGCTAGTGGTTCAGGTTCAATGGAGCAAGAGACCCAGTACTTC. This sequence encodes CASGSGSMEQETQYF.

The CDR3 is CATQGGMETQYF. CDR3 DNA: TGTGCCACCCAAGGGGGCATGGAGACCCAGTACTTC. The chain has TRBV24-1 and TRBJ2-5; 7 nucleotides line up with TRBD1. Germline V CDR1 and CDR2: KGHDR, SFDVKD. This CDR3 region has 12 residues. V dropped 9 bases and J dropped 5; count of bases not matched to a gene: 5.

At least ten counts were recorded for this clonotype. This rearrangement joins TRBV20-1 to TRBJ2-1; no definite D call. Germline CDR1 and CDR2: DFQATT and SNEGSKA (reference sequence). V was clipped by 3 bases and J by 5 bases, with 14 bases between them. The CDR3 extends over 14 amino acids. The CDR3 DNA reads as TGCAGTGCTAGGCGACTCCTAAACCACAATGAGCAGTTCTTC. It translates to CSARRLLNHNEQFF.

Comment on this clonotype: One end of the junction varies from germline; a read error may be responsible. This chain uses TRBV7-7 with TRBJ2-1, with 11 bases that match TRBD2. Germline V gene sequence: CDR1 SSHAT, CDR2 FNYEAQ (reference sequence). This CDR3 is built from 15 residues. The CDR3 region is CASSRRLAGHNEQFF. The CDR3 DNA follows: TGTGCTAGCAGCAGACGACTAGCGGGGCACAATGAGCAGTTCTTC.

The V gene is TRBV10-1, the J gene TRBJ1-5; D is possibly TRBD1 (6 bases). The V gene lost 6 bases and the J gene lost 6 bases, with 15 bases spanning the gap. The CDR3 is 14 residues long. The germline V gene has CDR1 WNHNN and CDR2 SYGVQD (reference sequence). CDR3 protein: CASSDDRTPQPQHF. CDR3 DNA: TGCGCCAGCAGCGATGACAGGACACCTCAGCCCCAGCATTTT.

The chain joins TRBV30 to TRBJ2-3; the D is unclear. The CDR3 contains 14 residues. The germline V and J ends were trimmed by 2 bases and 1 base, with 10 bases remaining between them. Germline CDR1 is GTSNPN and CDR2 is SVGIG (reference sequence). In nucleotides, the CDR3 is TGTGCCTGGAGTTCGAGTGGGGGCACAGATACGCAGTATTTT. Translation gives CAWSSSGGTDTQYF.

The chain couples TRBV2 to TRBJ2-1; TRBD2 is a possible D gene (6 bases). Germline CDR1 and CDR2: SNHLY and FYNNEI. The CDR3 contains 12 residues. V lost 1 base, J lost 12 bases, and 10 bases lay in between. The CDR3 here is CASSEGRESQFF. The CDR3 coding sequence is TGTGCCAGCAGTGAAGGACGGGAGTCGCAGTTCTTC.

This clonotype was picked up many times. This chain joins TRBV7-8 and TRBJ2-1; TRBD2 is a possible D gene (7 bases). The germline gives CDR1 SGHVS, CDR2 FQNEAQ. Trimming removed 7 bases from V and 4 bases from J, with 17 bases in between. The CDR3 runs 15 residues. For the CDR3, the DNA is TGTGCCAGCACAGACGGCAGGGGAGGGTACAATGAGCAGTTCTTC. Protein product: CASTDGRGGYNEQFF.

This rearrangement joins TRBV25-1 to TRBJ2-1; TRBD2 agrees at 11 bases. This CDR3 is built from 19 residues. The J segment lost 3 bases and the V segment lost 5 bases, leaving 15 bases of the junction unmatched. Per germline, CDR1 MGHDK and CDR2 SYGVNS. The CDR3 protein is CASSPGPLTSGTHYNEQFF. In DNA, the CDR3 is TGTGCCAGCAGTCCCGGCCCCTTGACTAGCGGGACGCACTACAATGAGCAGTTCTTC.

The genes are TRBV7-8 and TRBJ2-5; the D gene could be TRBD1 or TRBD2 (6 bases each). The V end was cut by 5 bases, the J end by 3 bases, with 13 bases between. Germline V gene data show CDR1 as SGHVS and CDR2 as FQNEAQ. The CDR3 extends over 14 amino acids. Here the CDR3 reads CASSLRRGKETQYF. As DNA, the CDR3 is TGTGCCAGCAGCCTCAGGAGGGGGAAAGAGACCCAGTACTTC.

This clonotype was counted ten times or more. The gene calls are TRBV5-6 and TRBJ1-2, with TRBD1 matching over 7 bases. The CDR3 has 12 amino acids. In germline, CDR1 is SGHDT, CDR2 YYEEEE. V trimming: 3 bases; J trimming: 7 bases; junction bases outside the gene matches: 3. The CDR3 sequence is CASSWNRGGYTF. CDR3 bases: TGTGCCAGCAGCTGGAACAGGGGTGGCTACACCTTC. The full variable domain, in which reference TRBV5-6 and TRBJ1-2 provide the parts outside the CDR3, is DAGVTQSPTHLIKTRGQQVTLRCSPKSGHDTVSWYQQALGQGPQFIFQYYEEEERQRGNFPDRFSGHQFPNYSSELNVNALLLGDSALYLCASSWNRGGYTFGSGTRLTVV.

This clonotype came up many times. The chain carries TRBV2 and TRBJ2-1, with 13 bases fitting TRBD2. CDR1 SNHLY and CDR2 FYNNEI come from the germline V gene. The V segment lost 8 bases and the J segment 4 bases; nucleotides outside the gene matches: 2. The CDR3 sequence is 14 residues long. CDR3 sequence (DNA): TGTGCCAGCTCGGGACTAGCGGGATACAATGAGCAGTTCTTC. Protein product: CASSGLAGYNEQFF.

There are many counts of this clonotype. The chain recombines TRBV19 with TRBJ1-5; D is unclear. With 3 bases removed from V and 2 bases from J, the gap between germline ends came to 14 bases. This CDR3 has 16 residues. CDR1 LNHDA and CDR2 SQIVND come from the germline V gene (reference sequence). CDR3 sequence (DNA): TGTGCCAGTAGTATTGGCCAAGGTGGTGGCAATCAGCCCCAGCATTTT. Residues: CASSIGQGGGNQPQHF.

This clonotype was observed a single time. The rearrangement uses TRBV20-1 and TRBJ1-1, with D perhaps TRBD1 (5 bases). This CDR3 is built from 14 residues. Germline lookup yields CDR1 DFQATT and CDR2 SNEGSKA (reference sequence). Trimming removed 6 bases at V and 2 bases at J, with 16 bases between. CDR3 sequence (DNA): TGCAGTGCCGGGGTGGCAGGGTCTAACACTGAAGCTTTCTTT. The encoded protein is CSAGVAGSNTEAFF.

This clonotype has more than one count but fewer than ten. This chain joins TRBV12-3 or TRBV12-4 and TRBJ2-1, with a possible D match to TRBD1 (5 bases). This CDR3 spans 13 amino acids. The V gene lost 4 bases and the J gene lost 4 bases, with 8 bases spanning the gap. The CDR3 reads CASSYAGYNEQFF. CDR3 DNA sequence: TGTGCCAGCAGTTACGCAGGGTACAATGAGCAGTTCTTC.

Of note for this clonotype: A single base separates this from a much larger clone, so it may be a read error. This chain uses TRBV6-1 with TRBJ2-7; D call uncertain. Germline loops: CDR1 MNHNS, CDR2 SASEGT. V shed 5 bases and J shed 5 bases, with 13 bases lying between them. This CDR3 contains 13 residues. For the CDR3, the DNA is TGTGCCAGCAGTCAACTATCCGGTAACGAGCAGTACTTC. Its translation: CASSQLSGNEQYF.

There are a few counts of this clonotype. The chain employs TRBV19 and TRBJ1-1; D unclear. Trimming stripped 5 bases from V and 3 bases from J, with 10 bases between. CDR1 is LNHDA, CDR2 SQIVND, per germline (reference sequence). The CDR3 consists of 13 residues. This CDR3 is CASSPKGYTEAFF. Here the CDR3 DNA reads TGTGCCAGTAGTCCCAAGGGTTACACTGAAGCTTTCTTT.